This T cell receptor (beta chain) was captured by sequencing in a study of blood T cells in healthy people across ages. With a J-beta primer mix and a sample-barcoded 5' primer, a second PCR ran roughly 6 to 11 cycles. TCRdb analysed the 5' RACE reads with MiXCR anew, one entry per CDR3 protein. Among hundreds of thousands of distinct CDR3 sequences listed, under 30% were seen once. V lost 4 bases, J lost 0 bases, and 16 bases lay in between. The CDR3 consists of 18 residues. Germline V gives CDR1 SNHLY, CDR2 FYNNEI. The clonotype was recovered from a woman at least 80 years old in good health. The sample comprised blood. The chain links TRBV2 to TRBJ1-6, with D perhaps matching TRBD1 (5 bases). This CDR3 reads CASSARGGLSSYNSPLHF. In DNA form, the CDR3 reads TGTGCCAGCAGTGCGCGGGGCGGACTGAGCTCCTATAATTCACCCCTCCACTTT.